Reported below is one T cell receptor beta chain. Its target is unknown. This sample was taken from a study of response to subunit inactivated influenza vaccine. Trimming left V 6 bases short and J 4 bases short, with 12 bases between. This CDR3 has 14 residues. Study-wide results and limits: New T cells are recruited in small numbers by each seasonal influenza vaccination, according to the authors' suggestion.

TCRdb fed the RT-PCR reads into MiXCR, producing one record per CDR3 protein. The data hold 500,000 to 600,000 distinct CDR3 sequences, with 12% to 15% observed a single time. The chain uses TRBV12-3 or TRBV12-4 and TRBJ2-2; the D gene is possibly TRBD1 (6 bases). The sequencing used PBMCs from blood, collected about 11 days after vaccination. The TCR originated in a man aged 50 or older who received an inactivated influenza vaccine. CDR3 in DNA: TGTGCCAGCAGACCAGGGGTTAGCACCGGGGAGCTGTTTTTT. This encodes CASRPGVSTGELFF.